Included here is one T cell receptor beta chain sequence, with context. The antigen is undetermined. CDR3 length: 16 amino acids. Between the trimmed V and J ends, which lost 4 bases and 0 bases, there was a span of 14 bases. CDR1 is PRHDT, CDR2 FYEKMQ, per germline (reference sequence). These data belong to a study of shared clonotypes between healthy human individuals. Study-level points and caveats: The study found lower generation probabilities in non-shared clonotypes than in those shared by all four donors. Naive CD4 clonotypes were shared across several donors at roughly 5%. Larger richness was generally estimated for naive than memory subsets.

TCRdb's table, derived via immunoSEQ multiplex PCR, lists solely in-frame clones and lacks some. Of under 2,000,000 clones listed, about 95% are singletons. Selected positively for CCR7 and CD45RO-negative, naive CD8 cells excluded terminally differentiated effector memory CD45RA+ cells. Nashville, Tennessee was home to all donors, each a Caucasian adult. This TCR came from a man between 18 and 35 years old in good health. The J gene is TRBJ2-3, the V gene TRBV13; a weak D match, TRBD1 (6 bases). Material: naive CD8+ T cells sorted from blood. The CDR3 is CASSSRTDTSTDTQYF. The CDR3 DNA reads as TGTGCCAGCAGCTCTCGGACAGATACTAGCACAGATACGCAGTATTTT.